These 23 T cell receptor beta chains originate from one sample sequenced in a study of long-term antiretroviral therapy in people with HIV. Researchers ran immunoSEQ v3.0 at survey level. Profiling relied on immunoSEQ multiplex PCR, and the TCRdb table lists in-frame clones only, not all of them. The sample has roughly 17,000 clones, around four fifths seen once; the top ten hold roughly 15%. Sequenced material: unsorted PBMCs, taken 0.3 years after starting antiretroviral therapy. Receptors were obtained from a woman aged 45 to 65 with HIV.

This clone came up a few times. The genes are TRBV4-1 and TRBJ2-7, with D uncertain. V was clipped by 6 bases and J by 1 base, with 13 bases between them. This CDR3 region has 14 residues. Germline CDR1 is MGHRA and CDR2 is YSYEKL. CDR3 residues: CASREYGRSYEQYV. The CDR3 DNA follows: TGCGCCAGCAGGGAGTACGGCAGATCCTACGAGCAGTACGTC.

V gene TRBV4-2 combines with J gene TRBJ2-7, with a weak D call TRBD2 (5 bases). The CDR3 contains 16 residues. The ends were cut back, 2 bases at V and 2 bases at J, with 16 bases in the middle. Germline V gene data show CDR1 as LGHNA and CDR2 as YNFKEQ. Here the CDR3 DNA reads TGTGCCAGCAGCCAAAGCGTGGACCGACTACCCTACGAGCAGTACTTC. This translates into CASSQSVDRLPYEQYF.

This clone was found a few times. The rearrangement links TRBV4-1 to TRBJ1-6, with 7 positions matching TRBD1. Trimming cost V 0 bases and J 8 bases; bases outside gene matches: 13. The CDR3 runs 18 residues. Germline loops: CDR1 MGHRA, CDR2 YSYEKL. The CDR3 here is CASSQDWGSRDSYSPLHF. CDR3 bases: TGCGCCAGCAGCCAAGATTGGGGTTCCCGGGACAGCTATTCACCCCTCCACTTT.

The chain joins TRBV7-3 to TRBJ1-1; D gene ambiguous. The CDR3 has 13 residues. V lost 5 bases and J 2 bases, leaving 9 bases between the germline ends. The V gene's germline CDR1 is SGHTA and CDR2 FQGTGA. CDR3 in DNA: TGTGCCAGCAGCGCTTTAACTAACACTGAAGCTTTCTTT. Residues: CASSALTNTEAFF.

This clone was seen a few times. The chain couples TRBV6-1 to TRBJ2-7; a possible D gene is TRBD2 (5 bases). V shed 2 bases and J shed 2 bases, with 10 bases lying between them. The germline V gene encodes CDR1 MNHNS and CDR2 SASEGT. The CDR3 has 14 residues. In DNA, the CDR3 is TGTGCCAGCAGTGAAAATCTAGCTCCCTACGAGCAGTACGTC. Its protein product is CASSENLAPYEQYV.

The J gene is TRBJ1-4, the V gene TRBV30, with D possibly being TRBD1 (5 bases). The CDR3 sequence is 16 residues long. The germline CDR1 and CDR2 sequences are GTSNPN and SVGIG (reference sequence). Between the trimmed V and J ends, which lost 0 bases and 10 bases, there was a span of 21 bases. The CDR3 DNA reads as TGTGCCTGGAGTGTACGAAGGGACGGAGGGGCAGGAAAACTGTTTTTT. This translates into CAWSVRRDGGAGKLFF. Variable domain in full (rest from reference TRBV30 and TRBJ1-4): SQTIHQWPATLVQPVGSPLSLECTVEGTSNPNLYWYRQAAGRGLQLLFYSVGIGQISSEVPQNLSASRPQDRQFILSSKKLLLSDSGFYLCAWSVRRDGGAGKLFFGSGTQLSVL.

The chain is built from TRBV9 and TRBJ2-5; the match to TRBD2 covers 8 bases. In germline, CDR1 is SGDLS, CDR2 YYNGEE. CDR3 length: 14 amino acids. V lost 4 bases, J lost 5 bases, and 7 bases stayed unmatched. CDR3 region: CASSSGLARETQYF. The CDR3 DNA is TGTGCCAGCAGCTCCGGACTAGCTCGGGAGACCCAGTACTTC.

This rearrangement joins TRBV2 to TRBJ1-6; perhaps TRBD1 as D (5 bases). V lost 7 bases to trimming and J lost 8 bases, with 15 bases between them. The CDR3 sequence is 14 residues long. CDR1 and CDR2 (germline): SNHLY, FYNNEI. The CDR3 region is CASTSGGFDSPLHF. The CDR3 DNA sequence: TGTGCCAGCACCTCCGGGGGGTTCGATTCACCCCTCCACTTT.

V is TRBV6-6 and J is TRBJ1-1, with D perhaps matching TRBD1 (5 bases). This CDR3 comprises 16 residues. Germline V gives CDR1 MNHNY, CDR2 SVGAGI (reference sequence). With 0 bases removed from V and 10 bases from J, the gap between germline ends came to 21 bases. The CDR3 DNA sequence: TGTGCCAGCAGTTACTCGAATTTCGCGGGGGAAGGGTCAGCTTTCTTT. It encodes CASSYSNFAGEGSAFF.

The J gene is TRBJ2-7, the V gene TRBV6-5; 7 bases are shared with TRBD1. Germline V lookup: CDR1 MNHEY, CDR2 SVGAGI. The CDR3 sequence is 15 residues long. With V trimmed by 6 bases and J by 0 bases, 8 bases remained unmatched. The CDR3 region has the DNA TGTGCCAGCAGCGATGGGACAGCGCTCTCCTACGAGCAGTACTTC. Translating gives CASSDGTALSYEQYF.

The chain recombines TRBV11-2 with TRBJ1-2; tentative D call: TRBD1 (5 bases). The V gene's germline CDR1 is SGHAT and CDR2 FQNNGV. This CDR3 contains 18 residues. V was shortened by 0 bases and J by 4 bases, with 21 bases between the two germline ends. The CDR3 here is CASSLDGTLDHWGYGYTF. Written as DNA, the CDR3 is TGTGCCAGCAGCTTAGATGGGACGTTAGATCACTGGGGCTATGGCTACACCTTC.

This chain connects TRBV9 to TRBJ1-3; 10 positions match TRBD1. Unmatched junction bases numbered 11, after V lost 4 bases and J lost 7 bases. Looked up from germline, CDR1 is SGDLS and CDR2 is YYNGEE. The CDR3 is 16 residues long. The CDR3 sequence: CASSPSTGTGVNTIYF. The CDR3 DNA follows: TGTGCCAGCAGCCCCTCAACCGGGACAGGGGTTAACACCATATATTTT. The whole variable domain, filled in from reference TRBV9 and TRBJ1-3, reads DSGVTQTPKHLITATGQRVTLRCSPRSGDLSVYWYQQSLDQGLQFLIQYYNGEERAKGNILERFSAQQFPDLHSELNLSSLELGDSALYFCASSPSTGTGVNTIYFGEGSWLTVV.

Written as DNA, the CDR3 is TGCAGCGCTAGGGCACATTCGAACACTGAAGCTTTCTTT. Residues: CSARAHSNTEAFF. The chain uses TRBV29-1 and TRBJ1-1; D is undetermined. V was trimmed by 7 bases and J by 1 base, leaving 13 bases between them. In germline, CDR1 is SQVTM, CDR2 ANQGSEA. The CDR3 consists of 13 residues.

The rearrangement links TRBV7-9 to TRBJ2-3; a weak D match, TRBD1 (5 bases). Trimming removed 4 bases at V and 1 base at J, with 12 bases between. The germline CDR1 and CDR2 sequences are SEHNR and FQNEAQ (reference sequence). This CDR3 is 15 amino acids long. The DNA for the CDR3 is TGTGCCAGCAGCTCCCCCAGGGTGGGCACAGATACGCAGTATTTT. This translates into CASSSPRVGTDTQYF.

The CDR3 is CASSTDVIANYGYTF. For the CDR3, the DNA is TGTGCCAGCAGCACGGACGTTATAGCTAACTATGGCTACACCTTC. This sequence joins TRBV6-1 and TRBJ1-2; D gene ambiguous. The V gene lost 6 bases and the J gene lost 0 bases, with 14 bases spanning the gap. This CDR3 is built from 15 residues. Germline V lookup: CDR1 MNHNS, CDR2 SASEGT.

The CDR3 nucleotides are TGTGCCAGCAGTCCCGGGGGTATCGGCGGCTACACCTTC. Its translation: CASSPGGIGGYTF. The genes are TRBV6-5 and TRBJ1-2; D might be TRBD1 (5 bases). Germline assignment: CDR1 MNHEY and CDR2 SVGAGI. Trimming removed 5 bases at V and 8 bases at J, with 15 bases between. The CDR3 is made up of 13 amino acids.

V gene TRBV7-9 combines with J gene TRBJ2-2; 10 positions agree with TRBD1. Germline V gene lookup returns CDR1 SEHNR and CDR2 FQNEAQ (reference sequence). This CDR3 comprises 19 residues. V shed 5 bases and J 7 bases; nucleotides not matched to a gene: 19. CDR3 DNA sequence: TGTGCCAGCAGCCCCCAGAGGGGACAGGGGCCCTCTTGGATCGGGGAGCTGTTTTTT. Protein: CASSPQRGQGPSWIGELFF.

The chain uses TRBV11-3 and TRBJ2-2; D is possibly TRBD1 (5 bases). The CDR3 covers 14 residues. Between the trimmed V and J ends, which lost 5 bases and 5 bases, there was a span of 12 bases. CDR1 SGHNT and CDR2 YENEEA come from the germline V gene. Here the CDR3 reads CASSLRVVTGELFF. In DNA form, the CDR3 reads TGTGCCAGCAGCCTCAGGGTGGTGACCGGGGAGCTGTTTTTT.

This clone was detected only once. V usage is TRBV7-9 and J usage is TRBJ2-1; 11 bases map to TRBD2. CDR1 is SEHNR and CDR2 is FQNEAQ in the germline V gene (reference sequence). J gave up 0 bases and V 10 bases, and 14 bases lay outside the gene matches. The CDR3 runs 18 residues. CDR3 bases: TGTGCCACCGTAACTAGCGGGGGAGCAATGGACTCCTACAATGAGCAGTTCTTC. Translating gives CATVTSGGAMDSYNEQFF.

The V gene is TRBV30, the J gene TRBJ1-2, with 9 positions matching TRBD1. Trimming cost V 3 bases and J 6 bases; bases outside gene matches: 5. CDR1 and CDR2 (germline): GTSNPN, SVGIG (reference sequence). The CDR3 is made up of 13 amino acids. The CDR3 coding sequence is TGTGCCTGGAGGATCCGGGACAGGGATGGCTACACCTTC. As protein: CAWRIRDRDGYTF.

This chain connects TRBV15 to TRBJ2-5, with D possibly TRBD1 on 6 matching bases. Trimming shortened V by 5 bases and J by 6 bases, and 22 bases separated the two germline ends. The CDR3 runs to 16 residues. CDR1 is LNHNV and CDR2 is YYDKDF in the germline V gene (reference sequence). The CDR3 region is CATSSPGQPRGKTQYF. As DNA, the CDR3 is TGTGCCACCAGCTCCCCAGGACAGCCTAGGGGTAAGACCCAGTACTTC.

The chain links TRBV30 to TRBJ1-3, with D unclear. V lost 0 bases to trimming and J lost 4 bases, with 4 bases between them. The CDR3 runs 12 residues. The V gene's germline CDR1 is GTSNPN and CDR2 SVGIG (reference sequence). CDR3 nucleotides: TGTGCCTGGAGTGTTTTGGGAAACACCATATATTTT. It specifies CAWSVLGNTIYF.

The chain links TRBV4-1 to TRBJ2-3, with 10 positions matching TRBD2. In germline, CDR1 is MGHRA, CDR2 YSYEKL. This CDR3 spans 17 amino acids. The V segment lost 1 base and the J segment 2 bases; nucleotides outside the gene matches: 6. As DNA, the CDR3 is TGCGCCAGCAGCCAAGTCTTTAGCGGGGGGCCCACAGATACGCAGTATTTT. This codes for CASSQVFSGGPTDTQYF.